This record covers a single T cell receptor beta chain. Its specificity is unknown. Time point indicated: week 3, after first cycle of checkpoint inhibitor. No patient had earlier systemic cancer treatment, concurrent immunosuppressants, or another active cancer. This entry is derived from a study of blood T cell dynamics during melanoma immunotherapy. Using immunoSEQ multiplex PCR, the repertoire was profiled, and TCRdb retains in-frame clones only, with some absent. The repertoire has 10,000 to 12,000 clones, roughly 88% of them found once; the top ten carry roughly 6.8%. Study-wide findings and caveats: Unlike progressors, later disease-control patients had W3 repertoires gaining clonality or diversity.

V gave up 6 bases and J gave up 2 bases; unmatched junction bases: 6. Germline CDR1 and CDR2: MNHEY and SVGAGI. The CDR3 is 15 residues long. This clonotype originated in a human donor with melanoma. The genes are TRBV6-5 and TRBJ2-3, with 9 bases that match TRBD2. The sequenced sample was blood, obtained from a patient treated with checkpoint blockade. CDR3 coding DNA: TGTGCCAGCAGGGGGAGCGGGGGGACCACAGATACGCAGTATTTT. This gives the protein CASRGSGGTTDTQYF.